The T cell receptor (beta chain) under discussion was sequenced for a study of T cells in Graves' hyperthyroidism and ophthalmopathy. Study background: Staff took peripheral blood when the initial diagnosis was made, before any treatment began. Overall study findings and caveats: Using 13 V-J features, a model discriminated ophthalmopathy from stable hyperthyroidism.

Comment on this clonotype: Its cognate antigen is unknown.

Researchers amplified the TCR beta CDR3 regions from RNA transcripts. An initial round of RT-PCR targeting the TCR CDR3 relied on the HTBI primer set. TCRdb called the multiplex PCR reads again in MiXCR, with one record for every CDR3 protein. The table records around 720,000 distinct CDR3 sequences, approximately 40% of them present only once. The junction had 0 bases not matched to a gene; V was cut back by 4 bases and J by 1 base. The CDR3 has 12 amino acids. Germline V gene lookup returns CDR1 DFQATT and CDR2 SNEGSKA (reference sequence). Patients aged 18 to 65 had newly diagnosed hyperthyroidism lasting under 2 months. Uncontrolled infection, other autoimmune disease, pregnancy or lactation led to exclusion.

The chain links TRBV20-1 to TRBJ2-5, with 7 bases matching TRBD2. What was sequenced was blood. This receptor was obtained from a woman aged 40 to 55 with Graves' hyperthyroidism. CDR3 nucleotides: TGCAGTGCTACTAGCGGCCAAGAGACCCAGTACTTC. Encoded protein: CSATSGQETQYF.